Sequencing of this T cell receptor (beta chain) was carried out in a study of shared clonotypes between healthy human individuals. Naive CD8 cells lacked CD45RO and underwent positive selection for CCR7, leaving out terminally differentiated effector memory CD45RA+ cells. The CDR3 extends over 15 amino acids. The germline CDR1 and CDR2 sequences are LNHDA and SQIVND (reference sequence). V trimming: 6 bases; J trimming: 1 base; junction bases outside the gene matches: 3. TCRdb keeps only in-frame clones here, not all; method: immunoSEQ multiplex PCR. The profile shows millions of clones, roughly 95% of them singletons.

The V and J genes are TRBV19 and TRBJ1-5, with TRBD1 identical over 10 bases. The receptor comes from a man between 18 and 35 years old in good health. The sample was naive CD8+ T cells sorted from blood. CDR3 loop: CASSPTGGSNQPQHF. The CDR3 region has the DNA TGTGCCAGTAGCCCGACAGGGGGCAGCAATCAGCCCCAGCATTTT.